The 21 T cell receptor beta chains in this list originate from one sample, sequenced in a study of blood T cells in healthy people across ages. Primers used in a second PCR of about 7 to 12 cycles were a sample-barcoded 5' primer and a J-beta primer mix. MiXCR, run by TCRdb on the 5' RACE reads, gives a single entry per CDR3 protein. The sample has about 1,800,000 distinct CDR3 sequences; under 30% are singletons. The sequencing input was blood. The receptors originated from a woman in her 30s in good health.

The sample holds many counts of this clonotype. This chain connects TRBV29-1 to TRBJ2-5, with 7 bases matching TRBD2. Trimming at V came to 4 bases and at J to 0 bases, leaving 5 bases not matched to a gene. Germline V gene lookup returns CDR1 SQVTM and CDR2 ANQGSEA. The CDR3 contains 14 residues. The CDR3 spells CSVGSGGYQETQYF. The CDR3, as DNA: TGCAGCGTTGGATCGGGGGGTTACCAAGAGACCCAGTACTTC.

The rearrangement joins TRBV6-6 to TRBJ1-5, with no clear D. V was pared by 6 bases and J by 4 bases, with 16 bases between. Germline V gives CDR1 MNHNY, CDR2 SVGAGI (reference sequence). The CDR3 extends over 15 amino acids. The CDR3 DNA reads TGTGCCAGCAGAACGGACGGCGTAGAGAATCAGCCCCAGCATTTT. Its translation is CASRTDGVENQPQHF.

This clonotype occurred a few times. The genes are TRBV11-1 and TRBJ1-6; 8 bases map to TRBD1. The length of the CDR3 is 14 residues. With 6 bases clipped from V and 7 bases from J, the junction kept 5 bases outside the gene matches. CDR1 is SGHAT and CDR2 is FQDESV in the germline V gene (reference sequence). The CDR3: CASSTGQVNSPLHF. The CDR3 region has the DNA TGTGCCAGCAGTACGGGACAGGTCAATTCACCCCTCCACTTT.

This chain uses TRBV7-2 with TRBJ2-4; no clear D gene. The J call is doubtful: the DNA matches TRBJ2-7 better. The CDR3 has 11 residues. The germline V gene has CDR1 SGHTA and CDR2 FQGNSA. The CDR3 DNA is TGTGCCAGCAGCGCGGCCATCGAGCAGTACTTC. Translation gives CASSAAIEQYF.

This clonotype was found a few times. The chain uses TRBV30 and TRBJ2-5; D unresolved. The CDR3 contains 10 residues. V lost 1 base and J lost 7, with 4 bases in between. Germline V lookup: CDR1 GTSNPN, CDR2 SVGIG (reference sequence). The CDR3 DNA sequence: TGTGCCTGGAGTGGGGGGACCCAGTACTTC. This encodes CAWSGGTQYF.

This clonotype was seen only a few times. The chain recombines TRBV27 with TRBJ1-6, with D possibly TRBD1 on 6 matching bases. Germline values: CDR1 MNHEY, CDR2 SMNVEV (reference sequence). V lost 5 bases, J lost 7 bases, and 21 bases lay in between. The CDR3 is 17 residues long. The CDR3 DNA follows: TGTGCCAGCAGTATCTGGGGGGGGCGGAAGCGGAATTCACCCCTCCACTTT. It specifies CASSIWGGRKRNSPLHF.

The chain combines TRBV2 with TRBJ2-7, with TRBD1 matching over 7 bases. The CDR3 length is 16 residues. Trimming cost V 4 bases and J 3 bases; bases outside gene matches: 12. Germline V gene sequence: CDR1 SNHLY, CDR2 FYNNEI. The CDR3 DNA reads as TGTGCCAGCAGTGGCCCTGGGACAGAAATACACTACGAGCAGTACTTC. Its translation: CASSGPGTEIHYEQYF.

This sequence joins TRBV20-1 and TRBJ2-3, with 9 positions matching TRBD2. The trim removed 3 bases at V and 2 bases at J, leaving 6 bases unmatched. The CDR3 consists of 15 residues. Germline V CDR1 and CDR2: DFQATT, SNEGSKA (reference sequence). This CDR3 reads CSARVAGEYTDTQYF. CDR3 coding DNA: TGCAGTGCTAGGGTAGCGGGAGAGTACACAGATACGCAGTATTTT.

Details on this clonotype: The junction does not match germline at one end; this may be a read error. V usage is TRBV5-1 and J usage is TRBJ2-4, with 7 bases lining up with TRBD1. Germline values: CDR1 SGHRS, CDR2 YFSETQ. The CDR3 runs 15 residues. The CDR3 reads CPSGLTDREKNIQYF. DNA for the CDR3: TGCCCCAGCGGCTTGACAGACAGGGAAAAAAACATTCAGTACTTC.

The chain employs TRBV29-1 and TRBJ2-7, with a tentative D call TRBD2 (5 bases). Germline-derived CDR1 and CDR2 are SQVTM and ANQGSEA. The length of the CDR3 is 15 residues. V lost 0 bases, J lost 0 bases, and 12 bases lay in between. CDR3 nucleotide sequence: TGCAGCGTTGAAGATCGTCGGGGTATCTCCTACGAGCAGTACTTC. Its protein is CSVEDRRGISYEQYF.

Note on this clonotype: Just one base apart from a much larger clone, this may be a read error. This chain connects TRBV29-1 to TRBJ2-6; a possible D gene is TRBD2 (5 bases). V was clipped by 6 bases and J by 4 bases, with 19 bases between them. CDR1 is SQVTM, CDR2 ANQGSEA, per germline. The CDR3 runs 16 residues. The CDR3 loop reads CSVVAPRVRGANVLTF. The CDR3 DNA sequence: TGCAGCGTCGTAGCTCCGCGGGTGCGGGGGGCCAACGTCCTGACTTTC.

The J gene is TRBJ1-2, the V gene TRBV7-9; D remains ambiguous. The CDR3 spans 14 residues. Trimming left V 4 bases short and J 8 bases short, with 17 bases between. Germline V gene sequence: CDR1 SEHNR, CDR2 FQNEAQ (reference sequence). The CDR3 region is CASSSPGAFWGYTF. CDR3 nucleotide sequence: TGTGCCAGCAGCTCCCCAGGAGCCTTTTGGGGCTACACCTTC. Drawing the rest from reference TRBV7-9 and TRBJ1-2, the complete variable domain is DTGVSQNPRHKITKRGQNVTFRCDPISEHNRLYWYRQTLGQGPEFLTYFQNEAQLEKSRLLSDRFSAERPKGSFSTLEIQRTEQGDSAMYLCASSSPGAFWGYTFGSGTRLTVV.

The gene calls are TRBV20-1 and TRBJ2-4; 9 nucleotides line up with TRBD1. The end of the DNA is better explained by TRBJ2-7, so the J call may be wrong. Germline values: CDR1 DFQATT, CDR2 SNEGSKA (reference sequence). The CDR3 sequence is 14 residues long. CDR3 DNA: TGCAGTGCTAGCGGGACAGGGAACGGGCTCGAGCAGTACTTC. It yields the protein CSASGTGNGLEQYF.

This clonotype was observed a handful of times. V and J are TRBV5-1 and TRBJ2-1; no definite D call. The CDR3 runs 14 residues. Trimming pared 0 bases from V and 6 bases from J, leaving 10 bases between. Germline CDR1 is SGHRS and CDR2 is YFSETQ. This CDR3 is CASSLETAPNEQFF. The CDR3 DNA follows: TGCGCCAGCAGCTTGGAGACCGCCCCCAATGAGCAGTTCTTC.

Only a few counts were recorded for this clonotype. The rearrangement joins TRBV10-3 to TRBJ1-1; D is ambiguous. Trimming removed 0 bases at V and 3 bases at J, with 5 bases between. Germline V CDR1 and CDR2: ENHRY, SYGVKD. This CDR3 is built from 13 residues. The CDR3 coding sequence is TGTGCCATCAGTGAGTCTCAGGACACTGAAGCTTTCTTT. Amino acid sequence: CAISESQDTEAFF.

This clonotype was seen repeatedly, ten times or more. The rearrangement uses TRBV6-5 and TRBJ2-1; no clear D. CDR1 MNHEY and CDR2 SVGAGI come from the germline V gene. The CDR3 runs 13 residues. V lost 5 bases and J 4 bases, leaving 9 bases between the germline ends. CDR3 DNA sequence: TGTGCCAGCAGTCCCCTCAAGTACAATGAGCAGTTCTTC. Encoded protein: CASSPLKYNEQFF.

The genes are TRBV20-1 and TRBJ2-3; 9 nucleotides line up with TRBD1. This CDR3 region has 17 residues. Germline-derived CDR1 and CDR2 are DFQATT and SNEGSKA (reference sequence). V was pared by 2 bases and J by 2 bases, with 11 bases of the junction left unmatched. Here the CDR3 DNA reads TGCAGTGCTAGACGTCCTCAGGGACAGGGCGACACAGATACGCAGTATTTT. This codes for CSARRPQGQGDTDTQYF.

This clonotype has only one observation. The V and J genes are TRBV5-1 and TRBJ2-1; 7 bases map to TRBD1. TRBJ2-7 explains the end of the DNA better; the J call may be wrong. The germline V gene has CDR1 SGHRS and CDR2 YFSETQ. There are 14 residues in the CDR3. Here the CDR3 DNA reads TGCGCCAGCAGCTCTGGGACAGCCTACAATGAGCAGTACTTC. Protein: CASSSGTAYNEQYF.

This clonotype was seen only once. The gene calls are TRBV30 and TRBJ1-2, with TRBD1 identical over 8 bases. Germline V gene lookup returns CDR1 GTSNPN and CDR2 SVGIG (reference sequence). CDR3 length: 17 residues. V was pared by 0 bases and J by 7 bases, with 16 bases of the junction left unmatched. CDR3 loop: CAWSVPVPGRGQPGYTF. The CDR3, as DNA: TGTGCCTGGAGTGTTCCCGTCCCGGGCAGGGGGCAACCTGGCTACACCTTC.

The rearrangement uses TRBV14 and TRBJ2-1; D is ambiguous. The CDR3 is 16 residues long. Germline V gene data show CDR1 as SGHDN and CDR2 as FVKESK. Trimming took off 0 bases at V and 0 bases at J, with 9 bases between the two ends. The CDR3 DNA sequence: TGTGCCAGCAGCCAAGATCGGCGCAGCTCCTACAATGAGCAGTTCTTC. It codes for CASSQDRRSSYNEQFF. Filled out from reference TRBV14 and TRBJ2-1, the complete variable domain reads EAGVTQFPSHSVIEKGQTVTLRCDPISGHDNLYWYRRVMGKEIKFLLHFVKESKQDESGMPNNRFLAERTGGTYSTLKVQPAELEDSGVYFCASSQDRRSSYNEQFFGPGTRLTVL.

The V and J genes are TRBV2 and TRBJ2-1, with 7 positions matching TRBD2. The CDR3 runs to 16 residues. With 4 bases clipped from V and 2 bases from J, the junction kept 8 bases outside the gene matches. CDR1 and CDR2 from the germline V gene are SNHLY and FYNNEI. CDR3 DNA sequence: TGTGCCAGCAGTGTGGTACCTAGCGGTACCTACAATGAGCAGTTCTTC. This encodes CASSVVPSGTYNEQFF.